This TCR beta chain derives from a study of metastatic and nonmetastatic thyroid tumors. About the study: Where malignant and benign thyroid patients were concerned, repertoires were compared across blood and tumor or nodule tissue.

MiXCR was used by TCRdb to re-call the PCR reads. The sample lists about 33,000 clones, under 14% occurring once. The CDR3 is 18 residues long. V dropped 4 bases and J dropped 0; count of bases not matched to a gene: 14. The germline V gene encodes CDR1 SGHAT and CDR2 FQDESV (reference sequence). This clone has ten or more counts. Not a single patient had been given any form of treatment at any point before undergoing thyroid surgery. This chain links TRBV11-1 with TRBJ2-7; 8 bases align to TRBD2. This TCR was recovered from a female donor with papillary thyroid cancer or a benign thyroid nodule (not recorded which). Some clones in this sample may be carry-over from other donors' samples. Material: blood. The CDR3 reads CASSSLHGSGASSYEQYF. In nucleotides, the CDR3 is TGTGCCAGCAGCTCCCTACACGGTAGCGGGGCTAGCTCCTACGAGCAGTACTTC.